Listed below are T cell receptor beta chains from one sample, sequenced in a study of identical twins. MiXCR was run by TCRdb on the 5' RACE reads, yielding one entry per CDR3 protein. The table records 1,800,000 or so distinct CDR3 sequences, roughly a third of them present only once. The specimen was cord blood. The receptors come from a newborn girl in good health. The CDR3 runs from the conserved cysteine through the conserved F or W. A D gene is named only where the DNA matches it firmly. Rows give clone size only sometimes, using once, few, many, or a class for an expanded clone.

.	TRBV4-1	15	.	TRBJ2-1	TGCGCCAGCAGCCAAGTGCGGGATCGGTACAATGAGCAGTTCTTC	CASSQVRDRYNEQFF
.	TRBV29-1	11	.	TRBJ2-2	TGCAGCGTTAGCGGCACCGGGGAGCTGTTTTTT	CSVSGTGELFF
few	TRBV11-2	13	.	TRBJ1-1	TGTGCCAGCAGCTTAGATCAGGGCACTGAAGCTTTCTTT	CASSLDQGTEAFF
.	TRBV24-1	11	.	TRBJ1-5	TGTGCCACCAGTGATCGGGGGGCCCAGCATTTT	CATSDRGAQHF
.	TRBV5-1	14	.	TRBJ2-2	TGCGCCAGCAGCTTCCAGCGGAACACCGGGGAGCTGTTTTTT	CASSFQRNTGELFF
.	TRBV9	15	TRBD1	TRBJ1-2	TGTGCCAGCAGCGTAGCGGACAGGCGCCCCTATGGCTACACCTTC	CASSVADRRPYGYTF
.	TRBV5-6	15	TRBD2	TRBJ2-5	TGTGCCAGCAGCTCACTAGCGTCAACCCGTGAGACCCAGTACTTC	CASSSLASTRETQYF
.	TRBV5-5	19	TRBD1	TRBJ2-1	TGTGCCAGCAGCTTCCGAATTCCCGGGACAGGGTATGTTCTCGATGGGCAGTTCTTC	CASSFRIPGTGYVLDGQFF
.	TRBV20-1	14	.	TRBJ2-7	TGCAGTGCTAGAGATTCCAGGGGGGCCTACGAGCAGTACTTC	CSARDSRGAYEQYF
once	TRBV11-2	14	.	TRBJ2-4	TGTGCCAGCAGCTTAGATCTATCCTGGTACGAGCTGTACTTC	CASSLDLSWYELYF
few	TRBV20-1	15	.	TRBJ2-3	TGCAGTGCTACTAATCCGGGAGCCCTCACAGATACGCAGTATTTT	CSATNPGALTDTQYF
.	TRBV12-3/TRBV12-4	15	.	TRBJ2-2	TGTGCCGGCAGTTTCATGGACAGCCTCACCGGGGAGCTGTTTTTT	CAGSFMDSLTGELFF
.	TRBV24-1	16	TRBD2	TRBJ2-5	TGTGCCACCAGTGATTTGCGACGGGAGGGCCGCTCTGAGCAGTACTTC	CATSDLRREGRSEQYF
.	TRBV5-1	16	TRBD2	TRBJ2-3	TGCGCCAGCAGCCGTCCGACTAGCGGGGGAACAGATACGCAGTATTTT	CASSRPTSGGTDTQYF
.	TRBV4-2	14	.	TRBJ2-4	TGTGCCAGCAGCCAAGCCGGTGCGGTAAACATTCAGTACTTC	CASSQAGAVNIQYF
many	TRBV12-3/TRBV12-4	15	.	TRBJ1-4	TGTGCCAGCAGTCTAGGCGGGGGCCGGGTTGAAAAACTGTTTTTT	CASSLGGGRVEKLFF
.	TRBV19	18	.	TRBJ2-6	TGTGCCAGTAACTATCGTAGCGGCGCTTCCTCTGGGGCCAACGTCCTGACTTTC	CASNYRSGASSGANVLTF
.	TRBV4-1	17	TRBD2	TRBJ2-2	TGCGCCAGCAGCCAGGAGACTAGCGGCTTTAACACCGGGGAGCTGTTTTTT	CASSQETSGFNTGELFF
few	TRBV27	17	TRBD2	TRBJ2-1	TGTGCCAGCAGTTTACTAGGGACTATTAGCTCCTACAATGAGCAGTTCTTC	CASSLLGTISSYNEQFF
few	TRBV5-1	14	.	TRBJ2-3	TGCGCCAGCAGCCCGGACCCCCTCACAGATACGCAGTATTTT	CASSPDPLTDTQYF
.	TRBV12-3/TRBV12-4	14	.	TRBJ2-7	TGTGCCAGCAGTTTATACCGCTACTCCCACGAGCAGTACTTC	CASSLYRYSHEQYF
.	TRBV29-1	13	.	TRBJ1-1	TGCAGCGTTGAAGGAGAGAGGCCCACTGAAGCTTTCTTT	CSVEGERPTEAFF
.	TRBV25-1	17	TRBD2	TRBJ2-7	TGTGCCAGCAGTGCCGGACTAGCGGGATCCTCCTACAATGAGCAGTACTTC	CASSAGLAGSSYNEQYF
.	TRBV28	14	.	TRBJ2-1	TGTGCCAGCAATAAGGATCGATTAGTAGGGCGAAAGTTCTTC	CASNKDRLVGRKFF
.	TRBV6-5	14	TRBD1	TRBJ2-7	TGTGCCAGCAAACAAGACAGGGGGCCATACGAGCAGTACTTC	CASKQDRGPYEQYF
few	TRBV28	15	TRBD1	TRBJ1-5	TGTGCCAGCAGGGAACCGACAGGGAGGAATCAGCCCCAGCATTTT	CASREPTGRNQPQHF
few	TRBV12-3/TRBV12-4	13	.	TRBJ1-5	TGTGCCAGCAGTTTCTCGGTTAATCAGCCCCAGCATTTT	CASSFSVNQPQHF
.	TRBV20-1	16	TRBD2	TRBJ2-1	TGCAGTGCTAGTGTGGGACTAGCGGGGGCCTACAATGAGCAGTTCTTC	CSASVGLAGAYNEQFF
once	TRBV5-1	16	TRBD2	TRBJ2-4	TGCGCCAGCAGCAGCCTAGCGGATCTAGCCAAAAACACTCAGTACTTC	CASSSLADLAKNTQYF
many	TRBV28	13	.	TRBJ2-1	TGTGCCAGCAGTTCAGCAGATTACAATGAGCAGTTCTTC	CASSSADYNEQFF
few	TRBV20-1	14	.	TRBJ1-5	TGCAGTGCTAGGGGGGCAGGGGGCAATCAGCCCCAGCATTTT	CSARGAGGNQPQHF
few	TRBV3-1	16	TRBD1	TRBJ2-2	TGTGCCAGCAGCCATGGGACAGGGGGGAGCACCGGGGAGCTGTTTTTT	CASSHGTGGSTGELFF
once	TRBV5-5	16	.	TRBJ1-6	TGTGCCAGCAGCCAACGTCCCAATTCAGGGGAGTCACCCCTCCACTTT	CASSQRPNSGESPLHF
.	TRBV27	13	.	TRBJ2-3	TGTGCCAGCAGTTTATCTGGGGTCCATACGCAGTATTTT	CASSLSGVHTQYF
many	TRBV10-2	12	.	TRBJ2-5	TGCGCCAGCAGTGAGGCTAAGGAGGAGCAGTACTTC	CASSEAKEEQYF
few	TRBV20-1	12	.	TRBJ2-5	TGCAGTGCTAGAGATACTGGAGAGACCCAGTACTTC	CSARDTGETQYF
few	TRBV27	15	TRBD1	TRBJ1-1	TGTGCCAGCTCCAGGGGGGGCTCCCCGGGCCCTGAAGCTTTCTTT	CASSRGGSPGPEAFF
.	TRBV4-2	15	TRBD2	TRBJ2-5	TGTGCCAGCAGCCACCCGACAGCTGAGCGGGGGACCCAGTACTTC	CASSHPTAERGTQYF
few	TRBV20-1	14	TRBD1	TRBJ2-3	TGCAGTGCTCACAGGGGGCGTACTACAGATACGCAGTATTTT	CSAHRGRTTDTQYF
.	TRBV25-1	16	.	TRBJ2-1	TGTGCCAGCAGTGACCCCAACGGGCTCTCCTACAATGAGCAGTTCTTC	CASSDPNGLSYNEQFF
.	TRBV6-1	12	TRBD2	TRBJ2-7	TGTGCCAGCAGAGCGGGAGTCTACGAGCAGTACTTC	CASRAGVYEQYF
.	TRBV3-1	12	.	TRBJ2-5	TGTGCCAGCAGCCAAGACGGCCTCAGGCAGTACTTC	CASSQDGLRQYF